The 3 T cell receptor beta chains listed next were all sequenced from one sample in a study of blood T cell repertoires in COVID-19. The method was immunoSEQ multiplex PCR; TCRdb's version includes in-frame clones alone and lacks a portion of them. The sample lists approximately 360,000 clones, roughly 80% occurring once. The sequenced sample consisted of PBMCs or T cells enriched from blood (not recorded which). These receptors all stem from a woman aged 50 to 60 who had recovered from COVID-19.

The chain has TRBV27 and TRBJ2-4; 9 positions agree with TRBD1. The J segment lost 1 base and the V segment lost 5 bases, leaving 15 bases of the junction unmatched. CDR3 length equals 19 residues. Germline V CDR1 and CDR2: MNHEY, SMNVEV (reference sequence). The CDR3 spells CASSTQTGGLGLAKNIQYF. The CDR3 nucleotides read TGTGCCAGCAGTACCCAGACAGGGGGTCTTGGATTGGCCAAAAACATTCAGTACTTC.

This clone has more than one count but fewer than ten. The chain couples TRBV4-3 to TRBJ1-3, with 9 bases identical to TRBD1. The V gene's germline CDR1 is LGHNA and CDR2 YSLEER. After removal of 3 bases from V and 7 bases from J, the junction contained 7 bases not matched to a gene. The CDR3 is 15 residues long. CDR3 coding DNA: TGCGCCAGCAGCCATGACAGGGGGTTAGGGAACACCATATATTTT. It yields the protein CASSHDRGLGNTIYF.

The rearrangement links TRBV21-1 to TRBJ2-7; whether TRBD2, the table's D call, matches the DNA was not checked. TRBV21-1 is a listed pseudogene. The CDR3 totals 18 residues. CDR3 sequence reads: CASSNQASGGNPTIEQYF. Written as DNA, the CDR3 is TGTGCCAGCAGCAATCAGGCTAGCGGGGGGAACCCTACGATAGAGCAGTACTTC.